This T cell receptor beta chain was sequenced for a study of cytomegalovirus exposure and HLA in healthy donors. Study results and caveats: Reportedly, cytomegalovirus status was diagnosed with high sensitivity and specificity. Several top significant clusters appeared, in a later analysis, to be linked to common viral pathogens. A missense variant in DCLRE1C was later tied to TCR beta V- and J-gene trimming.

Points on this clone: The antigen is unknown.

The PCR contained 60 Vbeta and 13 Jbeta primers. Profiling relied on immunoSEQ multiplex PCR, and the TCRdb table lists in-frame clones only, not all of them. The sample holds 220,000 or so clones. The specimen sequenced was PBMCs. This clonotype originated in a girl under 10 years old in good health and CMV-seropositive.

This chain's CDR3 is CASSLREGGEQYF. The CDR3 DNA is TGTGCCAGCAGCCTACGGGAGGGTGGGGAGCAGTACTTC. The chain couples TRBV5-4 to TRBJ2-7; TRBD2 agrees at 8 bases. The germline CDR1 and CDR2 sequences are SGHNT and YYREEE (reference sequence). The J segment lost 7 bases and the V segment lost 4 bases, leaving 7 bases of the junction unmatched. There are 13 residues in the CDR3.